This T cell receptor beta chain originates from a study of blood T cells in healthy people across ages (dated by TCRdb to 2013 to 2016). Looking at the study overall: Template switching captured roughly one uniquely barcoded TCR beta cDNA molecule per two T cells in model experiments. Donors of different ages were randomly distributed across sequencing lanes to avoid experimental bias. The study measured age-related changes in TCR beta repertoire diversity using deep sequencing normalized with unique cDNA molecular identifiers. Donors were grouped into four age groups: young (average roughly 15 years), middle-aged (39), aged (around 66) and long-lived (around 80). Two additional independent replicas of 1 million unique cDNA reads from the same blood draw were analyzed for two donors (one aged 18 to 30 and one aged 80 or older).

Library creation used 5' RACE. Sequencing took place on an Illumina HiSeq 2500. A second roughly 6 to 12 cycle PCR used a sample-barcoded 5' primer and a J-beta primer mix. A unique molecular identifier was introduced onto each TCR beta cDNA molecule by a template-switch 5' adaptor carrying 12 random nucleotides. Each sample yielded at least 3 million CDR3-containing paired-end reads. The Mint cDNA synthesis kit, primed by a TRBC-specific oligonucleotide, was used to synthesize first-strand cDNA from all RNA. After uracil-DNA glycosylase treatment, a first 18-cycle PCR used universal primers M1SS and BC2_uni_R on all cDNA. Processing in the source paper ran as follows. For normalization, 1 million high-quality reads, each with a distinct molecular identifier, were randomly selected from each sample. Reads with shared molecular identifiers were discarded instead of being binned into consensus sequences. MiTCR, with a Q25 quality threshold and the strictest error-elimination algorithm, was used for CDR3 identification, clonotype clustering and error correction. A nonparametric unseen species model with Euler transformation was used to estimate a lower bound on total TCR beta diversity. TCRdb ran its own pipeline on the public reads, namely fastp trimming at Q25 and MiXCR clone calling, and kept in-frame beta chains. Rows are combined by CDR3 protein, so each entry shows the most common genes and DNA. TCRdb's processing, not the authors', yielded these V and J calls. For this sample the table gives about 1.1 million distinct CDR3 sequences, of which 30% to 40% were detected only once. The ten top clones hold over 10% of the sample.

The paper's findings and limits, for the study overall: Total diversity estimates from one million sequenced T cells were considered lower bounds and underestimates. Compared with the aged group, more naive CD4+ T cells, fewer expanded clones and increased TCR diversity were shown by the long-lived group, suggesting age selection. The percentage of naive T cells measured by flow cytometry correlated strongly with observed TCR beta diversity. Donor CMV infection status was unknown, potentially confounding age-related changes in expanded clonotypes. Observed TCR beta diversity per million T cells fell roughly linearly with age, and a significant reduction was already apparent by age around 44. Bulk unsorted PBMC profiling prevented conclusive comparison of naive and antigen-experienced compartments.

This clonotype was seen a handful of times. What antigen it recognizes has not been identified. The record has no base qualities; no much larger clone is one base away. Donors were 39 systemically healthy Caucasian individuals from Russia aged 6 to 90 years. Each donor gave approximately 9.3 milliliters of peripheral blood, collected into EDTA-treated Vacutainer tubes. Ficoll-Paque density-gradient centrifugation was used to isolate PBMCs, with at least 6.5 million obtained per sample. Trizol reagent was used to extract total RNA from the PBMCs, yielding at least 5.5 micrograms per sample. The percentages of naive CD45RAhigh/CD27high T cells were determined by flow cytometry on a PBMC aliquot from every donor. In the germline V gene, CDR1 corresponds to SNHLY and CDR2 to FYNNEI. Trimming leaves V shorter by 3 bases and J shorter by 0 bases, with the junction holding 10 bases beyond the gene matches. The CDR3 measures 19 amino acids from cysteine to phenylalanine. The sequence is cut down to CDR3 DNA, 57 bases in frame from base 1.

This receptor was taken from a young man in good health. The sequence joins TRBV2 to TRBJ2-1; 11 of the junction bases match TRBD2. Material: blood. The CDR3 protein: CASSDGASGGRISYNEQFF. The DNA sequence is given as TGTGCCAGCAGTGATGGGGCTAGCGGGGGGCGTATCTCCTACAATGAGCAGTTCTTC.